The clone carrying this T cell receptor (beta chain) was seen a few times. Its target is unknown. This entry comes from a study of human T cells and chemical hapten exposure. Whole-study results and caveats: Compared with pre-sensitization or healthy control sets, expanded TCRs clustered more.

As to time point: pre-sensitization, week 0. The treatment: therapeutic diphenylcyclopropenone sensitization with weekly scalp DPC. The total RNA was obtained from whole blood that was not fractionated. Only after blood had been drawn was each patch test applied. The library tagged each cDNA molecule with unique molecular identifiers. Original handling: Sample-level TCR yields exhibited a median of around 100,000, with a range of 23,224 to 690,600. TCRdb re-called the RACE reads with MiXCR, one entry per CDR3 protein. TCRdb's processing, not the study's, gives the V and J calls here. This table has some 57,000 distinct CDR3 sequences, 9.5% to 10% appearing once. V was trimmed by 3 bases and J by 3 bases, leaving 6 bases between them. CDR1 and CDR2 (germline): SGHVS, FQNEAQ. The CDR3 has 13 residues.

The receptor was derived from a woman aged 30 to 39 with alopecia areata. Some clones in this sample may be carry-over from other donors' samples. This chain connects TRBV7-8 to TRBJ1-5; weak D call: TRBD1 (5 bases). The source material was whole blood, sampled in connection with sensitization to the hapten diphenylcyclopropenone (DPC). The CDR3 region is CASSLTVNQPQHF. The CDR3 coding sequence is TGTGCCAGCAGCTTGACAGTCAATCAGCCCCAGCATTTT.